Below, 25 T cell receptor beta chains from the same sample are listed, as sequenced in a study of identical twins. TCRdb redid the calling of the 5' RACE reads with MiXCR, one entry per CDR3 protein. The table includes about 200,000 distinct CDR3 sequences, approximately 10% detected once. The sequenced material came from memory T cells sorted from blood. The receptors were sampled from a man aged 50-60 years in good health.

This clonotype has a count of ten or more. The rearrangement joins TRBV28 to TRBJ1-6; no clear D gene. Deletions cut 6 bases from V and 0 bases from J, with 9 bases between. The germline V gene has CDR1 MDHEN and CDR2 SYDVKM. This CDR3 is 15 amino acids long. The CDR3 spells CASSPGNSYNSPLHF. CDR3 in DNA: TGTGCCAGCAGCCCCGGGAACTCCTATAATTCACCCCTCCACTTT.

This clonotype occurred many times. The chain combines TRBV7-2 with TRBJ2-7; the match to TRBD2 covers 11 bases. The V segment lost 5 bases and the J segment 2 bases; nucleotides outside the gene matches: 11. Looked up from germline, CDR1 is SGHTA and CDR2 is FQGNSA. The CDR3 loop spans 17 amino acids. CDR3 region: CASSPRPTSGGPYEQYF. CDR3 DNA sequence: TGTGCCAGCAGCCCCCGGCCTACTAGCGGGGGACCCTACGAGCAGTACTTC.

This clonotype was detected a few times. V gene TRBV5-6 combines with J gene TRBJ2-4; TRBD1 is a possible D gene (6 bases). V was cut by 3 bases and J by 0 bases, with 10 bases left in between. Germline lookup yields CDR1 SGHDT and CDR2 YYEEEE. The CDR3 spans 15 residues. The CDR3 sequence is CASSWTELAKNIQYF. The CDR3 DNA reads as TGTGCCAGCAGCTGGACAGAGTTAGCCAAAAACATTCAGTACTTC.

This clonotype was observed a single time. V and J are TRBV29-1 and TRBJ2-1; 7 bases are a match to TRBD2. Germline V gene lookup returns CDR1 SQVTM and CDR2 ANQGSEA. CDR3 size: 13 residues. The V gene end was trimmed by 7 bases and the J gene end by 4 bases; junction bases not matched to a gene: 7. The CDR3 sequence: CSGRLAGYNEQFF. For the CDR3, the DNA is TGCAGCGGCCGACTAGCTGGGTACAATGAGCAGTTCTTC.

This clonotype was seen repeatedly, ten times or more. The rearrangement joins TRBV5-5 to TRBJ2-5; 11 nucleotides match TRBD1. The germline V gene has CDR1 SGHKS and CDR2 YYEKEE (reference sequence). J was trimmed by 4 bases and V by 2 bases; bases with no gene match: 1. The CDR3 is 14 amino acids. The CDR3 loop reads CASSFGTGGETQYF. For the CDR3, the DNA is TGTGCCAGCAGCTTCGGGACAGGGGGAGAGACCCAGTACTTC. The variable domain in full, with the rest retrieved from reference TRBV5-5 and TRBJ2-5, is DAGVTQSPTHLIKTRGQQVTLRCSPISGHKSVSWYQQVLGQGPQFIFQYYEKEERGRGNFPDRFSARQFPNYSSELNVNALLLGDSALYLCASSFGTGGETQYFGPGTRLLVL.

This clonotype came up many times. The chain links TRBV7-2 to TRBJ2-7; D is possibly TRBD2 (6 bases). Trimming left V 6 bases short and J 0 bases short, with 21 bases between. The germline gives CDR1 SGHTA, CDR2 FQGNSA. This CDR3 contains 17 residues. The CDR3 DNA is TGTGCCAGCAGTTACTCTGGGGGATGGCGGGACTCCTACGAGCAGTACTTC. Protein: CASSYSGGWRDSYEQYF. The whole variable domain, remainder taken from reference TRBV7-2 and TRBJ2-7, is GAGVSQSPSNKVTEKGKDVELRCDPISGHTALYWYRQSLGQGLEFLIYFQGNSAPDKSGLPSDRFSAERTGGSVSTLTIQRTQQEDSAVYLCASSYSGGWRDSYEQYFGPGTRLTVT.

The chain recombines TRBV3-1 with TRBJ1-1, with D tentatively TRBD1 (6 bases). The CDR3 contains 17 residues. Per germline, CDR1 LGHDT and CDR2 YNNKEL (reference sequence). Trimming removed 0 bases from V and 4 bases from J, with 18 bases in between. The CDR3 loop is CASSQDDRTLFATEAFF. DNA of the CDR3: TGTGCCAGCAGCCAAGATGACAGGACCCTCTTCGCCACTGAAGCTTTCTTT.

Many counts were recorded for this clonotype. J is TRBJ1-2 and V is TRBV5-1; D is ambiguous. This CDR3 has 15 residues. Germline assignment: CDR1 SGHRS and CDR2 YFSETQ. The V end was cut by 4 bases, the J end by 4 bases, with 17 bases between. CDR3 residues: CASSPGIAYGYGYTF. The CDR3 nucleotides are TGCGCCAGCAGCCCGGGGATAGCCTATGGCTATGGCTACACCTTC.

This chain joins TRBV7-2 and TRBJ2-7; no clear D. Germline loops: CDR1 SGHTA, CDR2 FQGNSA. Trimming shortened V by 5 bases and J by 7 bases, and 12 bases separated the two germline ends. The CDR3 loop spans 12 amino acids. The DNA of the CDR3 is TGTGCCAGCAGCCCCCGCTTTGGGGAGCAGTACTTC. Translation gives CASSPRFGEQYF. Based on the CDR3 plus reference TRBV7-2 and TRBJ2-7, the full variable domain is GAGVSQSPSNKVTEKGKDVELRCDPISGHTALYWYRQSLGQGLEFLIYFQGNSAPDKSGLPSDRFSAERTGGSVSTLTIQRTQQEDSAVYLCASSPRFGEQYFGPGTRLTVT.

The chain combines TRBV19 with TRBJ2-1; 8 nucleotides line up with TRBD2. CDR3 length: 13 residues. V shed 7 bases, J shed 9 bases, and the junction held 8 bases outside the gene matches. Germline V gene sequence: CDR1 LNHDA, CDR2 SQIVND (reference sequence). The CDR3 reads CASISFAGGEQFF. DNA of the CDR3: TGTGCCAGTATCTCGTTTGCGGGGGGTGAGCAGTTCTTC. Full variable domain (rest looked up from reference TRBV19 and TRBJ2-1): DGGITQSPKYLFRKEGQNVTLSCEQNLNHDAMYWYRQDPGQGLRLIYYSQIVNDFQKGDIAEGYSVSREKKESFPLTVTSAQKNPTAFYLCASISFAGGEQFFGPGTRLTVL.

This clonotype has a count of ten or more. The rearrangement links TRBV19 to TRBJ1-3; D is ambiguous. The CDR3 length is 15 residues. Germline CDR1 LNHDA, CDR2 SQIVND (reference sequence). V gave up 7 bases and J gave up 0 bases, with 13 bases separating them. CDR3 sequence (DNA): TGTGCCAGTATGATCAACAAGGCCTCTGGAAACACCATATATTTT. Amino acids: CASMINKASGNTIYF. Full variable domain (missing parts from reference TRBV19 and TRBJ1-3): DGGITQSPKYLFRKEGQNVTLSCEQNLNHDAMYWYRQDPGQGLRLIYYSQIVNDFQKGDIAEGYSVSREKKESFPLTVTSAQKNPTAFYLCASMINKASGNTIYFGEGSWLTVV.

The chain is built from TRBV7-2 and TRBJ2-5, with unresolved D. V was clipped by 1 base and J by 1 base, with 10 bases between them. CDR3 size: 15 residues. CDR1 is SGHTA, CDR2 FQGNSA, per germline. The chain's CDR3 is CASSLVLGTQETQYF. The CDR3 DNA follows: TGTGCCAGCAGCTTAGTTCTAGGTACCCAAGAGACCCAGTACTTC.

This clonotype came up many times. The chain couples TRBV5-1 to TRBJ1-5; possibly TRBD1 for D (5 bases). In germline, CDR1 is SGHRS, CDR2 YFSETQ. The CDR3 runs 16 residues. V was clipped by 4 bases and J by 0 bases, with 14 bases between them. DNA for the CDR3: TGCGCCAGCAGCATCCTCCCCGGGGGTAGCAATCAGCCCCAGCATTTT. Protein: CASSILPGGSNQPQHF.

V and J are TRBV4-3 and TRBJ2-1; D might be TRBD1 or TRBD2, each matching 5 bases. Germline V CDR1 and CDR2: LGHNA, YSLEER. Trimming pared 0 bases from V and 4 bases from J, leaving 16 bases between. The CDR3 consists of 17 residues. The CDR3 sequence is CASSQDIGGSHYNEQFF. Written as DNA, the CDR3 is TGCGCCAGCAGCCAAGATATTGGGGGAAGCCATTACAATGAGCAGTTCTTC.

In this sample, this clonotype turned up many times. This rearrangement joins TRBV6-2 or TRBV6-3 to TRBJ2-7; TRBD1 might be the D (6 bases). The CDR3 contains 13 residues. Trimming took 2 bases from V and 4 from J, leaving 9 bases between them. Germline values: CDR1 MNHEY, CDR2 SVGEGT. CDR3 protein: CASSYTGQYEQYF. CDR3 nucleotides: TGTGCCAGCAGTTACACAGGACAGTACGAGCAGTACTTC.

The chain joins TRBV12-3 or TRBV12-4 to TRBJ2-7, with D unclear. V lost 6 bases, J lost 3 bases, and 9 bases lay in between. The CDR3 covers 12 residues. The CDR3 loop reads CASRRTNYEQYF. The CDR3 nucleotides read TGTGCCAGCAGACGTACAAACTACGAGCAGTACTTC.

This clonotype was detected many times. The chain is built from TRBV4-3 and TRBJ2-7; D may match TRBD1 or TRBD2 (6 bases each). V lost 4 bases and J lost 4, with 20 bases in between. The germline CDR1 and CDR2 sequences are LGHNA and YSLEER. This CDR3 is 16 amino acids long. The CDR3: CASSLVWGAVLYEQYF. The DNA for the CDR3 is TGCGCCAGCAGCCTGGTTTGGGGGGCCGTCCTGTACGAGCAGTACTTC.

This clonotype was detected many times. This chain joins TRBV5-1 and TRBJ2-3; D is uncertain. V gave up 3 bases and J gave up 5 bases, with 13 bases separating them. This CDR3 is 14 amino acids long. The germline gives CDR1 SGHRS, CDR2 YFSETQ. The CDR3 reads CASSSSAARDTQYF. As DNA, the CDR3 is TGCGCCAGCAGCTCATCGGCGGCGAGAGATACGCAGTATTTT.

This clonotype was seen repeatedly, ten times or more. V and J are TRBV10-3 and TRBJ2-1; possibly TRBD2 for D (5 bases). V lost 8 bases and J 0 bases, leaving 14 bases between the germline ends. Germline V CDR1 and CDR2: ENHRY, SYGVKD. The CDR3 is made up of 15 amino acids. In DNA form, the CDR3 reads TGTGCCATCCGTCAGGACTTAAACTCCTACAATGAGCAGTTCTTC. Translated: CAIRQDLNSYNEQFF.

This clonotype rates as medium-sized. V and J are TRBV29-1 and TRBJ2-7, with 7 bases lining up with TRBD1. This CDR3 is built from 13 residues. With 3 bases clipped from V and 1 base from J, the junction kept 3 bases outside the gene matches. In germline, CDR1 is SQVTM, CDR2 ANQGSEA. The CDR3 nucleotides read TGCAGCGTTGATCAGGGGGAGTCCTACGAGCAGTACTTC. This gives the protein CSVDQGESYEQYF.

This clonotype was recorded at least ten times. This sequence joins TRBV14 and TRBJ2-1, with TRBD2 matching 7 bases. The CDR3 runs 16 residues. CDR1 and CDR2 (germline): SGHDN, FVKESK. Trimming removed 2 bases from V and 0 bases from J; junction bases left unmatched: 4. In DNA, the CDR3 is TGTGCCAGCAGCCAATTAGCGGGCCGCTCCTACAATGAGCAGTTCTTC. It codes for CASSQLAGRSYNEQFF.

This chain uses TRBV1 with TRBJ2-3; the table's D call, TRBD2, has no DNA check behind it. TRBV1 is listed as a pseudogene. The CDR3 extends over 17 amino acids. The CDR3 here is CTSSPVTGLAGVDTQYF. The CDR3 bases are TGCACCAGCAGCCCGGTAACAGGGCTAGCGGGAGTGGATACGCAGTATTTT.

This clonotype came up many times. Its ends do not fully match the called genes, so a read error is possible. The chain joins TRBV7-7 to TRBJ2-5; maybe TRBD1 (7 bases). This CDR3 comprises 15 residues. Germline V lookup: CDR1 SSHAT, CDR2 FNYEAQ (reference sequence). CDR3 sequence reads: CASSLYRGLQETQYF. Here the CDR3 DNA reads TGTGCTAGCAGCTTATACAGGGGACTCCAAGAGACCCAGTACTTC.

This clonotype was counted many times. The V gene is TRBV18, the J gene TRBJ1-2; D unclear. Germline values: CDR1 KGHSH, CDR2 LQKENI. CDR3 size: 13 residues. Between the trimmed V and J ends, which lost 6 bases and 0 bases, there was a span of 8 bases. The CDR3 spells CASSADANYGYTF. The CDR3 DNA is TGTGCCAGCTCCGCTGATGCTAACTATGGCTACACCTTC.

Only a few counts were recorded for this clonotype. This chain joins TRBV4-3 and TRBJ1-2; D not certain. V lost 0 bases to trimming and J lost 7 bases, with 15 bases between them. Looked up from germline, CDR1 is LGHNA and CDR2 is YSLEER. The CDR3 is made up of 15 amino acids. The DNA for the CDR3 is TGCGCCAGCAGCCAAGATTTGGCCCCCGGGGTTGGCTACACCTTC. Translated, it gives CASSQDLAPGVGYTF.